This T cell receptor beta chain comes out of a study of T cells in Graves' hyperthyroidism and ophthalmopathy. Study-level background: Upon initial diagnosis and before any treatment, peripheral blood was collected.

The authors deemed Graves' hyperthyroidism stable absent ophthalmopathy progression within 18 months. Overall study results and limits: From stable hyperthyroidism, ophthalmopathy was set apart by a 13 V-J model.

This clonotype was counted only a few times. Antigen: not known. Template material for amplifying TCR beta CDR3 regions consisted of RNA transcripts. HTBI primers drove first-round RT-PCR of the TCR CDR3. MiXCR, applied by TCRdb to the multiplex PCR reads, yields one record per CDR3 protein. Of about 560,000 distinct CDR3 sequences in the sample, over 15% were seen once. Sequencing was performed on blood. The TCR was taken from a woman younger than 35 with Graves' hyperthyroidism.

This CDR3 reads CASSIRGGSGTGELFF. The CDR3 bases are TGTGCCAGTAGTATAAGGGGCGGGAGTGGGACCGGGGAGCTGTTTTTT. The chain couples TRBV19 to TRBJ2-2; 7 positions agree with TRBD2. The CDR3 is 16 residues long. J was trimmed by 5 bases and V by 2 bases; bases with no gene match: 8. The germline gives CDR1 LNHDA, CDR2 SQIVND (reference sequence).